This TCR beta chain was sequenced during a study of cytomegalovirus exposure and HLA in healthy donors. Whole-study context: Among the roughly 400 genotyped donors, 65% to 90% were placed in the Caucasian-associated ancestry cluster.

Per the germline V gene, CDR1 is MGHRA and CDR2 is YSYEKL. Trimming took 2 bases from V and 8 from J; bases not matched to a gene: 9. The CDR3 totals 15 residues. Notes on the study in general: There was a cluster of highly shared sequence variants that was likely a sequencing artifact.

With 60 Vbeta and 13 Jbeta primers, the PCR was carried out. The protocol was immunoSEQ multiplex PCR, while the TCRdb copy is restricted to in-frame clones and leaves out a portion. The top ten hold 4.1% of the sample, which has more than 90,000 clones, about 80% seen once. This clone was detected only a few times. Its cognate antigen is unknown. This clonotype was sampled from a man aged 40-50 years in good health and CMV-seronegative. The V call is TRBV4-1, the J call TRBJ1-1, with 9 positions matching TRBD1. The sequencing sample was made of PBMCs. The CDR3 here is CASSQTGQGLLEAFF. The CDR3 DNA reads as TGCGCCAGCAGCCAAACGGGACAGGGATTGTTAGAAGCTTTCTTT.